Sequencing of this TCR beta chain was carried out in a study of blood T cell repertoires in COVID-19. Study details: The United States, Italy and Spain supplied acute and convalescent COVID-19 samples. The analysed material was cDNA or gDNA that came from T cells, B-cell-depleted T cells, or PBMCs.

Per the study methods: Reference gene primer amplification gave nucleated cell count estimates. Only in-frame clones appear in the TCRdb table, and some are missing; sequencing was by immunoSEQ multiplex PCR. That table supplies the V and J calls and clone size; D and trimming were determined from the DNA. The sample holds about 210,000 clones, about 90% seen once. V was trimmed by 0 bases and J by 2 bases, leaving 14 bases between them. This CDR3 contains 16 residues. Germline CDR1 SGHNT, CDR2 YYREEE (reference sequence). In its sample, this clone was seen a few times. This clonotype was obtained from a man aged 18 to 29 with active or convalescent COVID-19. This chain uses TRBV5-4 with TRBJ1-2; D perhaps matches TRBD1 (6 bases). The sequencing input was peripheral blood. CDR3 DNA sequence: TGTGCCAGCAGCTTGGAACAGGGAGGGATAAACTATGGCTACACCTTC. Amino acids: CASSLEQGGINYGYTF.